Described below is a single T cell receptor (beta chain) sequence and its context. The antigen it recognizes is unknown. No base-level quality is on record; no much larger clone is a single base apart. Library preparation used 5' RACE. Sequenced using an Illumina HiSeq 2000. A universal primer binding site was added through template switching, and the final cDNA carried a unique molecular identifier so that TCR cDNA molecules could be counted accurately. Specific primers in the conserved constant-segment region were used to synthesize first-strand cDNA for the TCR alpha and beta chains. To control for contamination, every cDNA library was double barcoded, receiving both a SMART-Mk sample barcode and Illumina barcodes. TruSeq adapter sequences along with Illumina sample barcodes were introduced in two successive PCR steps. TCR alpha and beta cDNA libraries were sequenced on the Illumina HiSeq platform with custom primers. Turning to the authors' computational methods: MiGEC was used to process raw reads and extract unique molecular identifiers, and MiXCR was used to find CDR3 positions. Recombination models were inferred per individual with the repgenHMM and IGoR tools using an EM algorithm. Shared clonotype analysis was performed with the tcR package in R, normalizing sharing by the product of cloneset sizes. Out-of-frame nonproductive sequences were analyzed to study raw recombination free of thymic and clonal selection effects. The public sequencing data were trimmed at Q25 with fastp and processed into clonotypes with MiXCR by TCRdb, which kept only in-frame beta chains. Rows with one shared CDR3 protein collapse into an entry with the most common genes and DNA. The V and J calls and clone size come from TCRdb's table, not from the authors' own analysis. The sample has 1.5 million to 2 million distinct CDR3 sequences on record, less than 35% of them singletons. The top ten constitute about 0.25% of the sample.

Every donor in the study was a healthy Caucasian. These data originate in a study of identical twins (dated by TCRdb to 2016 to 2017). Regarding the study in general: To test whether fetal clonotypes persist, this study deep-sequenced TCR alpha and beta repertoires from monozygotic twins, from unrelated adults of various ages, and from cord blood. To rule out contamination, replicate twin experiments were performed at different times with different library preparation protocols. Here is what the overall study found, with its caveats: Excess twin sharing in beta out-of-frame sequences was weaker because fewer shared sequences lowered the signal-to-noise ratio. Compared with coincidental sharing between unrelated individuals, out-of-frame TCR alpha sequences shared between twins had an excess of sequences with low generation probability. Invariant T cells such as MAIT and iNKT could partly confound zero-insertion analyses, although diverse VJ usage argued against such confounding for most clonotypes. Because the same donors could not be followed over many years, the conclusions depended on cross-sectional statistical analysis. Abundant cord blood beta clonotypes had fewer insertions, young adult naive repertoires showed a similar but weaker trend, and memory repertoires showed no such trend. Recombination models systematically underestimated out-of-frame TCR alpha sharing in monozygotic twins but agreed with sharing between unrelated individuals.

The sequence derives from a newborn girl in good health. The sequencing sample was made of cord blood.

The encoded CDR3 is CASSRTTGSGNTIYF. The DNA sequence follows: TGCGCCAGCAGCAGGACGACAGGGTCTGGAAACACCATATATTTT. The chain is made from TRBV5-1 and TRBJ1-3, and 7 junctional nucleotides match TRBD1. Trimming removed 4 bases from V and 1 base from J; the gene matches leave 5 bases unexplained. Based on the germline V gene, the CDR1 and CDR2 sequences are SGHRS and YFSETQ. The CDR3 covers 15 residues, taking in both the cysteine and the phenylalanine. The read is trimmed to its CDR3 DNA, 45 bases read in frame from base 1.